This T cell receptor (beta chain) was recorded in a study of OX40 agonist ivuxolimab in advanced cancers. Turning to the study itself: People in dose escalation had one of these cancers: hepatocellular carcinoma, melanoma, renal cell or head and neck cancer. Study observations and caveats: Circulating CD4+ and CD8+ T cells showed clonal expansion by week 6 at 0.1 to 3.0 mg/kg.

Sampled blood was obtained at baseline, cycle 4 day 1, and cycle 7 day 1. Data came from immunoSEQ multiplex PCR; TCRdb stores just in-frame clones and leaves some out. The sample has approximately 24,000 clones, 75% to 85% seen once. This clone has only one observation. The antigen remains unidentified. Sequencing was performed on CD4+ or CD8+ T cells sorted from blood, taken in a trial of the OX40 agonist ivuxolimab. The source of this sequence is an adult with an advanced solid tumor such as melanoma, head and neck, liver or kidney cancer.

CDR3 DNA sequence: TGTGCCAGCAGCTCTCAGGGGGCGCGAAGAGATGGCTACACCTTC. Protein: CASSSQGARRDGYTF. This chain links TRBV5-6 with TRBJ1-2; 8 bases are a match to TRBD1. CDR3 length: 15 residues. V shed 3 bases, J shed 6 bases, and the junction held 10 bases outside the gene matches. Germline V lookup: CDR1 SGHDT, CDR2 YYEEEE.